This T cell receptor beta chain was obtained from a study of T cell repertoires in cytomegalovirus infection. Study background: Public TCR beta signatures marked donors with CMV infection and the matching HLA.

TCRdb reanalysed the reads using MiXCR and keeps one entry per CDR3 protein. The table has around 200,000 distinct CDR3 sequences, approximately 38% seen once; the top ten hold more than 50%. This clonotype was seen once. The antigen remains unidentified. There are 14 residues in the CDR3. Germline CDR1 and CDR2: SGHVT and SQSDAQ. The V and J ends lost 5 bases and 0 bases respectively, with 7 bases between them. V gene TRBV7-4 combines with J gene TRBJ1-4; D uncertain. The specimen comprised CD8+ T cells from cultured PBMCs, sampled from culture after CMV antigen stimulation. The clonotype was recovered from a human donor in good health (CMV status not recorded). Some clones in this sample may be carry-over from other donors' samples. The CDR3 nucleotides are TGTGCCAGCAGCGTAGTCACAACTAATGAAAAACTGTTTTTT. Encoded protein: CASSVVTTNEKLFF. Full variable domain (rest looked up from reference TRBV7-4 and TRBJ1-4): GAGVSQSPRYKVAKRGRDVALRCDSISGHVTLYWYRQTLGQGSEVLTYSQSDAQRDKSGRPSGRFSAERPERSVSTLKIQRTEQGDSAVYLCASSVVTTNEKLFFGSGTQLSVL.